The 32 T cell receptor beta chains below come from one sample, sequenced in a study of CD8 T cells in ankylosing spondylitis. MiXCR, run by TCRdb on the 5' RACE reads, gives a single entry per CDR3 protein. In the table there are 250,000 or so distinct CDR3 sequences, 18% of which are singletons. Sample: blood, either unsorted or a sorted T cell fraction (not recorded which). These receptors were collected from a male donor with ankylosing spondylitis or in good health (not recorded which).

This clonotype has a single count. For the CDR3, the DNA is TGTGCCATCAGTAGGACAGGGGACACAGATACGCAGTATTTT. Translated, it gives CAISRTGDTDTQYF. V usage is TRBV10-3 and J usage is TRBJ2-3, with TRBD1 matching 9 bases. J gave up 2 bases and V 5 bases, and 2 bases lay outside the gene matches. This CDR3 is 14 amino acids long. Germline V lookup: CDR1 ENHRY, CDR2 SYGVKD.

This clonotype was seen at least ten times. The chain uses TRBV5-6 and TRBJ2-1; the match to TRBD1 covers 8 bases. CDR1 SGHDT and CDR2 YYEEEE come from the germline V gene. Trimming took 5 bases from V and 15 from J; bases not matched to a gene: 13. The CDR3 is 13 amino acids. The CDR3 DNA reads TGTGCCAGCAGTCCTACCGGGGGACAGGAACGGTTCTTC. Protein product: CASSPTGGQERFF.

This clonotype was observed a few times. The rearrangement links TRBV28 to TRBJ1-1, with a tentative D call TRBD1 (6 bases). V was clipped by 4 bases and J by 0 bases, with 15 bases between them. The CDR3 sequence is 16 residues long. Germline V gives CDR1 MDHEN, CDR2 SYDVKM. The CDR3 region is CASSYNRVEVNTEAFF. The DNA of the CDR3 is TGTGCCAGCAGTTATAACAGGGTGGAGGTGAACACTGAAGCTTTCTTT.

This clonotype has ten or more counts. The J gene is TRBJ2-2, the V gene TRBV24-1, with 11 positions matching TRBD2. V lost 3 bases to trimming and J lost 6 bases; unmatched junction nucleotides: 11. The V gene's germline CDR1 is KGHDR and CDR2 SFDVKD. The CDR3 runs to 18 residues. CDR3 loop: CATSDGSGLAVIPGELFF. The CDR3 DNA reads TGTGCCACCAGTGATGGATCGGGACTAGCGGTTATCCCCGGGGAGCTGTTTTTT.

This clonotype turned up a few times. The gene calls are TRBV10-2 and TRBJ2-3; TRBD2 aligns across 13 bases. After removal of 8 bases from V and 0 bases from J, the junction contained 5 bases not matched to a gene. There are 16 residues in the CDR3. Germline V gene lookup returns CDR1 WSHSY and CDR2 SAAADI. The chain's CDR3 is CASGSGLAGSTDTQYF. The CDR3, as DNA: TGCGCCAGCGGGTCGGGACTAGCGGGAAGCACAGATACGCAGTATTTT.

In this sample, this clonotype turned up many times. The chain carries TRBV10-3 and TRBJ2-3; D is ambiguous. The CDR3 extends over 14 amino acids. V dropped 4 bases and J dropped 1 base, with 9 bases sitting between them. Germline V CDR1 and CDR2: ENHRY, SYGVKD. The DNA of the CDR3 is TGTGCCATCAGTGGTTTCAGCGGCACAGATACGCAGTATTTT. This codes for CAISGFSGTDTQYF.

The CDR3 bases are TGCGCCAGCAGCCCTGCACCGGGACAGGGGGCCTACGAGCAGTACTTC. It specifies CASSPAPGQGAYEQYF. The chain links TRBV4-1 to TRBJ2-7; 11 bases line up with TRBD1. The CDR3 consists of 16 residues. Germline V gene data show CDR1 as MGHRA and CDR2 as YSYEKL. V lost 4 bases, J lost 2 bases, and 7 bases stayed unmatched.

The chain combines TRBV6-2 or TRBV6-3 with TRBJ1-2; 8 bases are a match to TRBD1. Trimming at V came to 8 bases and at J to 2 bases, leaving 10 bases not matched to a gene. The CDR3 extends over 15 amino acids. In germline, CDR1 is MNHEY, CDR2 SVGEGT. CDR3: CASRSRTGRNYGYTF. The DNA of the CDR3 is TGTGCCAGCCGATCGCGGACAGGGAGGAACTATGGCTACACCTTC.

As for this clonotype: This could be a read error, since a much larger clone is one nucleotide away. The chain combines TRBV7-9 with TRBJ2-1; perhaps TRBD2 as D (5 bases). The CDR3 has 15 amino acids. Deletions cut 0 bases from V and 2 bases from J, with 8 bases between. In germline, CDR1 is SEHNR, CDR2 FQNEAQ (reference sequence). The CDR3 sequence: CASSLAGVAYNEQFF. Here the CDR3 DNA reads TGTGCCAGCAGCTTAGCGGGAGTGGCCTACAATGAGCAGTTCTTC.

This clonotype appeared a few times. This chain uses TRBV4-2 with TRBJ1-1; TRBD1 is a possible D gene (6 bases). Germline values: CDR1 LGHNA, CDR2 YNFKEQ. The CDR3 length is 13 residues. V was clipped by 1 base and J by 5 bases, with 8 bases between them. In nucleotides, the CDR3 is TGTGCCAGCAGCCAAGGGGGGGCGACTGAAGCTTTCTTT. Amino acids: CASSQGGATEAFF.

The chain couples TRBV6-2 or TRBV6-3 to TRBJ2-2; 9 nucleotides align to TRBD1. The CDR3 contains 15 residues. The germline gives CDR1 MNHEY, CDR2 SVGEGT. V shed 5 bases and J 4 bases; nucleotides not matched to a gene: 5. CDR3: CASSGPGQGTGELFF. DNA of the CDR3: TGTGCCAGCAGTGGCCCGGGACAGGGCACCGGGGAGCTGTTTTTT.

Worth noting for this clonotype: This may be a read error, as it is one base from a much larger clone. V gene TRBV20-1 combines with J gene TRBJ2-7; tentative D call: TRBD2 (6 bases). Germline V gene data show CDR1 as DFQATT and CDR2 as SNEGSKA (reference sequence). This CDR3 spans 13 amino acids. The CDR3 nucleotides read TGCAGTGCTAGAGATCTCCGGGAGTACGAGCTGTACTTC. Its protein is CSARDLREYELYF.

In this sample, this clonotype turned up many times. The chain links TRBV20-1 to TRBJ2-5; 9 nucleotides match TRBD2. Germline CDR1 reads DFQATT; CDR2 reads SNEGSKA (reference sequence). Trimming took 5 bases from V and 5 from J; bases not matched to a gene: 12. The CDR3 has 15 residues. This chain's CDR3 is CSAVDLGTSIETQYF. The CDR3 nucleotides read TGCAGTGCTGTAGATCTCGGGACTAGCATCGAGACCCAGTACTTC.

This rearrangement joins TRBV7-3 to TRBJ2-1; the match to TRBD2 covers 9 bases. Germline values: CDR1 SGHTA, CDR2 FQGTGA. V was clipped by 5 bases and J by 3 bases; unmatched bases: 5. This CDR3 region has 15 residues. The CDR3 loop reads CASSPGGRGYNEQFF. In DNA form, the CDR3 reads TGTGCCAGCAGCCCAGGCGGGAGGGGCTACAATGAGCAGTTCTTC.

The sample holds a few counts of this clonotype. The gene calls are TRBV27 and TRBJ2-2; TRBD2 is a possible D gene (6 bases). Germline V CDR1 and CDR2: MNHEY, SMNVEV (reference sequence). This CDR3 region has 16 residues. V lost 5 bases, J lost 1 base, and 14 bases lay in between. The CDR3 nucleotides are TGTGCCAGCAGTCCACTGACTAGTTTGAACACCGGGGAGCTGTTTTTT. The encoded protein is CASSPLTSLNTGELFF.

A few counts support this clonotype. This chain links TRBV12-3 or TRBV12-4 with TRBJ2-7; 9 bases are a match to TRBD1. The CDR3 loop spans 14 amino acids. With 8 bases clipped from V and 3 bases from J, the junction kept 8 bases outside the gene matches. The CDR3 region is CASALRDRDYEQYF. The DNA of the CDR3 is TGTGCCAGCGCACTCCGGGACAGGGACTACGAGCAGTACTTC.

V usage is TRBV6-4 and J usage is TRBJ2-3; 12 nucleotides align to TRBD1. Looked up from germline, CDR1 is MRHNA and CDR2 is SNTAGT. V dropped 3 bases and J dropped 6; count of bases not matched to a gene: 7. The CDR3 is 16 residues long. CDR3 in DNA: TGTGCCAGCAGTGAAAATTCGGGACAGGGGGCGGATACGCAGTATTTT. Its protein product is CASSENSGQGADTQYF.

This clonotype has a handful of counts. The V call is TRBV27, the J call TRBJ2-2; 7 bases are shared with TRBD1. The CDR3 contains 15 residues. Germline assignment: CDR1 MNHEY and CDR2 SMNVEV (reference sequence). J was trimmed by 7 bases and V by 7 bases; bases with no gene match: 12. This CDR3 reads CASNKRQGRDGELFF. Written as DNA, the CDR3 is TGTGCCAGCAACAAGCGACAGGGTAGAGACGGGGAGCTGTTTTTT.

The chain is built from TRBV6-1 and TRBJ2-1; the match to TRBD1 covers 9 bases. V trimming: 5 bases; J trimming: 8 bases; junction bases outside the gene matches: 7. The V gene's germline CDR1 is MNHNS and CDR2 SASEGT. This CDR3 comprises 14 residues. CDR3 sequence reads: CASSLRTGVYEQFF. The DNA for the CDR3 is TGTGCCAGCAGTCTTCGGACAGGGGTGTATGAGCAGTTCTTC.

The rearrangement uses TRBV2 and TRBJ2-2; 8 bases fit TRBD1. V shed 7 bases and J 6 bases; nucleotides not matched to a gene: 7. This CDR3 contains 14 residues. Germline values: CDR1 SNHLY, CDR2 FYNNEI. CDR3 in DNA: TGTGCCAGCATACAGGGACAGGTCGCCGGGGAGCTGTTTTTT. Its protein is CASIQGQVAGELFF.

The sample holds a few counts of this clonotype. This rearrangement joins TRBV2 to TRBJ2-7, with D unclear. Trimming cost V 4 bases and J 0 bases, with 4 bases left between them. The CDR3 runs 12 residues. Germline CDR1 and CDR2: SNHLY and FYNNEI. The chain's CDR3 is CASSALSYEQYF. In nucleotides, the CDR3 is TGTGCCAGCAGTGCGCTCTCCTACGAGCAGTACTTC.

J is TRBJ1-1 and V is TRBV7-8; maybe TRBD1 (5 bases). Germline lookup yields CDR1 SGHVS and CDR2 FQNEAQ. This CDR3 has 14 residues. V shed 5 bases and J shed 10 bases, with 20 bases lying between them. CDR3 nucleotide sequence: TGTGCCAGCAGCCCAGCCCAGGGACGCGCGGCAGCTTTCTTT. Residues: CASSPAQGRAAAFF.

This clonotype was picked up many times. This sequence joins TRBV12-3 or TRBV12-4 and TRBJ2-2, with 7 bases aligning to TRBD1. This CDR3 has 17 amino acids. The trim removed 7 bases at V and 2 bases at J, leaving 13 bases unmatched. The CDR3 sequence is CASTYRDRAKNTGELFF. The CDR3 DNA is TGTGCCAGCACATACCGCGACAGGGCAAAAAACACCGGGGAGCTGTTTTTT.

This clonotype was recorded a few times. This rearrangement joins TRBV29-1 to TRBJ2-7; 7 bases are a match to TRBD1. The CDR3 runs to 17 residues. Germline V lookup: CDR1 SQVTM, CDR2 ANQGSEA. Trimming cost V 7 bases and J 3 bases; bases outside gene matches: 21. CDR3 sequence (DNA): TGCAGCGGATATGGACAGGAACCCATTTCTGGTCACTACGAGCAGTACTTC. Amino acid sequence: CSGYGQEPISGHYEQYF.

This chain links TRBV7-3 with TRBJ2-3; 8 bases match TRBD2. The CDR3 extends over 18 amino acids. With 5 bases clipped from V and 2 bases from J, the junction kept 15 bases outside the gene matches. Germline CDR1 is SGHTA and CDR2 is FQGTGA. CDR3 in DNA: TGTGCCAGCAGCCTCCCCGAGAGTAGCGGGGTTAACACAGATACGCAGTATTTT. Translation: CASSLPESSGVNTDTQYF.

Only a few counts were recorded for this clonotype. The genes are TRBV7-3 and TRBJ2-7; 10 positions agree with TRBD1. The germline V gene has CDR1 SGHTA and CDR2 FQGTGA. Trimming took 4 bases from V and 5 from J; bases not matched to a gene: 5. The CDR3 extends over 14 amino acids. The CDR3: CASSSGTGVDEQYF. CDR3 in DNA: TGTGCCAGCAGCTCAGGGACAGGGGTGGACGAGCAGTACTTC.

Only a few counts were recorded for this clonotype. The chain is built from TRBV10-3 and TRBJ2-2, with 8 nucleotides matching TRBD2. Per the germline V gene, CDR1 is ENHRY and CDR2 is SYGVKD. J gave up 4 bases and V 0 bases, and 4 bases lay outside the gene matches. The CDR3 has 16 amino acids. In DNA form, the CDR3 reads TGTGCCATCAGTGAGTCGGTAGCGGGACCCACCGGGGAGCTGTTTTTT. It yields the protein CAISESVAGPTGELFF.

There are a few counts of this clonotype. The genes are TRBV12-3 or TRBV12-4 and TRBJ1-2; no reliable D call. This CDR3 has 11 residues. V was cut by 7 bases and J by 2 bases, with 5 bases left in between. The CDR3 is CASMANYGYTF. CDR3 DNA: TGTGCCAGCATGGCAAACTATGGCTACACCTTC.

This chain joins TRBV20-1 and TRBJ2-3; a weak D match, TRBD1 (5 bases). There are 15 residues in the CDR3. Germline V gene sequence: CDR1 DFQATT, CDR2 SNEGSKA (reference sequence). V lost 6 bases and J 1 base, leaving 17 bases between the germline ends. In DNA, the CDR3 is TGCAGTGCGCCGGACATGGAGCGCGGCACAGATACGCAGTATTTT. The encoded protein is CSAPDMERGTDTQYF.

This clonotype was observed a handful of times. The CDR3 sequence is CASSQETGTANTGELFF. The CDR3 DNA follows: TGCGCCAGCAGCCAAGAAACCGGGACAGCGAACACCGGGGAGCTGTTTTTT. V and J are TRBV5-1 and TRBJ2-2; 7 bases map to TRBD1. CDR3 length: 17 amino acids. J gave up 0 bases and V 4 bases, and 9 bases lay outside the gene matches. Germline CDR1 and CDR2: SGHRS and YFSETQ.

The table lists this clonotype with a few counts. The chain carries TRBV7-9 and TRBJ2-3, with D hard to call. Germline values: CDR1 SEHNR, CDR2 FQNEAQ (reference sequence). This CDR3 region has 14 residues. Deletions cut 3 bases from V and 4 bases from J, with 11 bases between. This chain's CDR3 is CASSFWDLSDTQYF. CDR3 nucleotides: TGTGCCAGCAGCTTCTGGGATTTGTCAGATACGCAGTATTTT.

This sequence joins TRBV9 and TRBJ2-7; TRBD2 matches at 7 bases. Per germline, CDR1 SGDLS and CDR2 YYNGEE. After removal of 0 bases from V and 3 bases from J, the junction contained 6 bases not matched to a gene. CDR3 length: 15 amino acids. The CDR3 sequence is CASSVDGSGLYEQYF. CDR3 coding DNA: TGTGCCAGCAGCGTAGATGGTAGCGGGCTCTACGAGCAGTACTTC. Full variable domain (outside the CDR3, taken from reference TRBV9 and TRBJ2-7): DSGVTQTPKHLITATGQRVTLRCSPRSGDLSVYWYQQSLDQGLQFLIQYYNGEERAKGNILERFSAQQFPDLHSELNLSSLELGDSALYFCASSVDGSGLYEQYFGPGTRLTVT.